This TCR beta chain was sequenced in a study of a mutant IDH1 vaccine in newly diagnosed glioma. Study information: In weeks 1, 3, 5, 7, 11, 15, 19 and 23, patients were vaccinated. Those enrolled had earlier been treated with radiotherapy, temozolomide, or both, mostly both. Among treated patients, about 60% were male and approximately 40% female, and mean age was approximately 43 years.

Findings and caveats of the study: The vaccine induced immune responses, and these occurred in about 95% of patients.

The germline V and J ends were trimmed by 0 bases and 3 bases, with 4 bases remaining between them. CDR1 SGHRS and CDR2 YFSETQ come from the germline V gene. This CDR3 region has 13 residues. Measured with immunoSEQ multiplex PCR; TCRdb has only the in-frame clones, and not every one. The table shows roughly 72,000 clones, with roughly 90% occurring only once. Time point indicated: week 5, during vaccination. Vaccination comprised doses that each held 300 ug of mutant IDH1 20-mer peptide, plus topical imiquimod. In regard to this clone: Its antigen is as yet unknown.

V gene TRBV5-1 combines with J gene TRBJ2-1; the D is unclear. This clonotype was obtained from a woman aged 50 to 60 with glioma. The sequencing here drew on PBMCs, taken from a glioma patient whose treatment included an IDH1 peptide vaccine. CDR3 in DNA: TGCGCCAGCAGCTTGGACGTCTACAATGAGCAGTTCTTC. This sequence encodes CASSLDVYNEQFF. Variable domain in full (rest from reference TRBV5-1 and TRBJ2-1): KAGVTQTPRYLIKTRGQQVTLSCSPISGHRSVSWYQQTPGQGLQFLFEYFSETQRNKGNFPGRFSGRQFSNSRSEMNVSTLELGDSALYLCASSLDVYNEQFFGPGTRLTVL.